The source of this T cell receptor beta chain is a study of blood T cell repertoires in COVID-19. The V and J ends lost 6 bases and 7 bases respectively, with 13 bases between them. This CDR3 comprises 13 residues. Per the original data handling: Reference gene primer amplification in the assay estimated nucleated cell counts. The data were produced by immunoSEQ multiplex PCR, yet TCRdb's version contains in-frame clones alone and is incomplete. V, J and clone size were drawn from that table, and D and trimming were deduced from the DNA. Of more than 85,000 clones listed, 65% to 90% are singletons. What was sequenced was peripheral blood. This sequence was found in an elderly man with acute or convalescent COVID-19. This chain uses TRBV12-3 or TRBV12-4 with TRBJ1-5; D is ambiguous. CDR3 amino acids: CASSRQVQQPQHF. CDR3 nucleotides: TGTGCCAGCAGCCGACAAGTACAGCAGCCCCAGCATTTT.